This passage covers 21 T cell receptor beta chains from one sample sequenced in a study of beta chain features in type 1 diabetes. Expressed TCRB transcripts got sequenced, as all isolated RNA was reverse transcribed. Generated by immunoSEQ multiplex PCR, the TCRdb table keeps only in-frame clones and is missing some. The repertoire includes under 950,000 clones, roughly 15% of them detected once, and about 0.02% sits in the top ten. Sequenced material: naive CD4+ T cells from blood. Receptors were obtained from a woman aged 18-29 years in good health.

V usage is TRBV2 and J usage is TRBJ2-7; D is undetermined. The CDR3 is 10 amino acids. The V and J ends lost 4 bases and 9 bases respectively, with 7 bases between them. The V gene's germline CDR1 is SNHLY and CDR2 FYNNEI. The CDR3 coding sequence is TGTGCCAGCAGTGGGCAGGTGCAGTACTTC. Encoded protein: CASSGQVQYF.

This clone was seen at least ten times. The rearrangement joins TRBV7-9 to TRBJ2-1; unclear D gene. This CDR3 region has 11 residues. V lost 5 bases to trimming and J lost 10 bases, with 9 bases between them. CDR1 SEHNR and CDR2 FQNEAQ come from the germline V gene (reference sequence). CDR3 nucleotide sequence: TGTGCCAGCAGCGTCCCCAGGGAGCAGTTCTTC. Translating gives CASSVPREQFF.

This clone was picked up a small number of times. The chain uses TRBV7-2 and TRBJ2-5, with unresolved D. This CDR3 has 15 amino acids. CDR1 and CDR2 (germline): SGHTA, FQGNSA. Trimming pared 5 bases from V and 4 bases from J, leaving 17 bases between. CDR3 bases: TGTGCCAGCAGCCCGAATAGTAAGAGAGTAGAGACCCAGTACTTC. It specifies CASSPNSKRVETQYF.

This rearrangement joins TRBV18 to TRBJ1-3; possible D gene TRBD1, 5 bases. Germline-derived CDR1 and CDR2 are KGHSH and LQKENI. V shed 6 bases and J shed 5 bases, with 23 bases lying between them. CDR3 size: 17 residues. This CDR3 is CASSLNRLPAARNTIYF. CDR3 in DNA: TGTGCCAGCTCGCTGAACAGGCTACCTGCGGCCAGAAACACCATATATTTT.

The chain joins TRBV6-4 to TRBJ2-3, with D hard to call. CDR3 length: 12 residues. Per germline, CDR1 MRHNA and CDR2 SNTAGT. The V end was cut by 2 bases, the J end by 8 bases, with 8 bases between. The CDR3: CASSDGQATQYF. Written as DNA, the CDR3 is TGTGCCAGCAGTGACGGGCAGGCTACGCAGTATTTT.

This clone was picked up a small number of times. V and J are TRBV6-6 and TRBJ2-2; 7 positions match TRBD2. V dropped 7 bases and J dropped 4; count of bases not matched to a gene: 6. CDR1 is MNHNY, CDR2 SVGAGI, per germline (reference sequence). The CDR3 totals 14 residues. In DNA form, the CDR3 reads TGTGCCAGCATGGGGCGGGAGTCCACCGGGGAGCTGTTTTTT. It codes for CASMGRESTGELFF.

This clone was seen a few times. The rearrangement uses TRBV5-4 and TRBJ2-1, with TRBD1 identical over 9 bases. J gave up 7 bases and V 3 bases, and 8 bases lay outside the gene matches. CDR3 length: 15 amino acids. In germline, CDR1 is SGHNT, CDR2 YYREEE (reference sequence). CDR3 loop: CASSSLGQGINEQFF. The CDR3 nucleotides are TGTGCCAGCAGCTCCCTCGGACAGGGGATAAATGAGCAGTTCTTC.

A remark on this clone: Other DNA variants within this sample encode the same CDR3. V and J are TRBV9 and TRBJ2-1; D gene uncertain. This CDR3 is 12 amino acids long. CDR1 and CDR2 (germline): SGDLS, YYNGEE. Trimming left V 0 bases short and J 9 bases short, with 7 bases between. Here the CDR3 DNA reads TGTGCCAGCAGCGTAGTGGGCGGTGAGCAGTTCTTC. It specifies CASSVVGGEQFF.

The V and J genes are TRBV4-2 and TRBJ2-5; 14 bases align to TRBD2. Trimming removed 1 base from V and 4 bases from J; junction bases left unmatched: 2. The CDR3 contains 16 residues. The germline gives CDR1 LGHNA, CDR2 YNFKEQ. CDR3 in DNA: TGTGCCAGCAGCCAAGGGGGACTAGCGGGAGCAGAGACCCAGTACTTC. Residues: CASSQGGLAGAETQYF.

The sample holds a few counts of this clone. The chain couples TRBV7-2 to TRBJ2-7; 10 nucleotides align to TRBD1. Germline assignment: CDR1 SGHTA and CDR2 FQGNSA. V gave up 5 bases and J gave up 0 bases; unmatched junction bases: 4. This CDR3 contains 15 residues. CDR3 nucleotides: TGTGCCAGCAGCCGGGGACAGGGGTTCTCCTACGAGCAGTACTTC. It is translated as CASSRGQGFSYEQYF.

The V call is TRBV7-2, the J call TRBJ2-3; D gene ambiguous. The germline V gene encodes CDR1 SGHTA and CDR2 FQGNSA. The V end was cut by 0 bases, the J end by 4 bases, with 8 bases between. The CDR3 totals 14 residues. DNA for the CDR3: TGTGCCAGCAGCTTAGCTTCACCTCCAGATACGCAGTATTTT. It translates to CASSLASPPDTQYF.

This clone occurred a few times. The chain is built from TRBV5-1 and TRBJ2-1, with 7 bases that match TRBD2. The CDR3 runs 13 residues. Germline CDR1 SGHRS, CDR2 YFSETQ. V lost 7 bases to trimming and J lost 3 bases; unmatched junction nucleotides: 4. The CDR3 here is CASRASGYNEQFF. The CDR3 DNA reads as TGCGCCAGCCGAGCTAGCGGCTACAATGAGCAGTTCTTC.

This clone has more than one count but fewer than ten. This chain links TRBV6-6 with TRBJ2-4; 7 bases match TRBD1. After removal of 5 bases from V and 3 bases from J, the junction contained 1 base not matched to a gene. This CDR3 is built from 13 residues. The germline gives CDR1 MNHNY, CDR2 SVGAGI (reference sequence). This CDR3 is CASSRDSKNIQYF. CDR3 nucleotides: TGTGCCAGCAGTCGGGACAGCAAAAACATTCAGTACTTC.

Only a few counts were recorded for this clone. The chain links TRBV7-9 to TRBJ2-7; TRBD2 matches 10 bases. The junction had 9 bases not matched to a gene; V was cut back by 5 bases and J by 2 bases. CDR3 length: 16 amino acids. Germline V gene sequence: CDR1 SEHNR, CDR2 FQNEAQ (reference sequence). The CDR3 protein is CASSREVAGGTYEQYF. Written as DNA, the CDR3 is TGTGCCAGCAGCCGAGAGGTAGCGGGAGGCACCTACGAGCAGTACTTC.

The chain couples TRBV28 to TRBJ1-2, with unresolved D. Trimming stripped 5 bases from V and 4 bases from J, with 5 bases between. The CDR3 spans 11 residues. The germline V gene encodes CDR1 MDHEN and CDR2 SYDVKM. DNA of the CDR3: TGTGCCAGCAGTGTCAGCTATGGCTACACCTTC. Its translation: CASSVSYGYTF.

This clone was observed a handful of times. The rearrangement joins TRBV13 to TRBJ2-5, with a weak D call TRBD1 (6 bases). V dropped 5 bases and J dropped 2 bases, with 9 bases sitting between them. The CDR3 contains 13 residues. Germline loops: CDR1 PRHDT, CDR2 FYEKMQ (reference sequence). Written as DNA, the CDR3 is TGTGCCAGCAGCCCTGACAGGCAAGAGACCCAGTACTTC. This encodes CASSPDRQETQYF.

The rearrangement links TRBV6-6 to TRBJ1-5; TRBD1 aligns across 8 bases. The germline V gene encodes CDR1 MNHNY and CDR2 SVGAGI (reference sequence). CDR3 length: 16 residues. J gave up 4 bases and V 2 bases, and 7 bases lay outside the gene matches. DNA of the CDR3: TGTGCCAGCAGTTACAGCGGACAGGGATTAAATCAGCCCCAGCATTTT. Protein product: CASSYSGQGLNQPQHF.

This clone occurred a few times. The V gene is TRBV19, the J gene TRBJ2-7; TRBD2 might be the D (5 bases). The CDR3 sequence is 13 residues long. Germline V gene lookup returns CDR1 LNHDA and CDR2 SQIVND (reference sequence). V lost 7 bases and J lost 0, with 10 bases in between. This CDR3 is CASMDGISYEQYF. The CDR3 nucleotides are TGTGCCAGTATGGACGGGATCTCCTACGAGCAGTACTTC.

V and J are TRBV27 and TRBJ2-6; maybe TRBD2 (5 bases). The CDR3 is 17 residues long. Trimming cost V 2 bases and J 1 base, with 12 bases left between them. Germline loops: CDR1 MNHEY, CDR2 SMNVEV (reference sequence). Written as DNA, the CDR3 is TGTGCCAGCAGTTTAGGTTGGCGCGGGTCTGGGGCCAACGTCCTGACTTTC. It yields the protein CASSLGWRGSGANVLTF.

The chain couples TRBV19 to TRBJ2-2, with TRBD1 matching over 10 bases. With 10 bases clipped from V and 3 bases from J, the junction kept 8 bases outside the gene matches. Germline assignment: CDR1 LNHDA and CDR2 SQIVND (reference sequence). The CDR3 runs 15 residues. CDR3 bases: TGTGCCACCTCAATCGACAGGGGGCACACCGGGGAGCTGTTTTTT. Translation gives CATSIDRGHTGELFF.

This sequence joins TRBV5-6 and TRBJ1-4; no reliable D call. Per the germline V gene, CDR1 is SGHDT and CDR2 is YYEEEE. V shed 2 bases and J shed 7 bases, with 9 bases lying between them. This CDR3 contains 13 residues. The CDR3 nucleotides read TGTGCCAGCAGCTTTCTTCCCGGTGAAAAACTGTTTTTT. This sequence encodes CASSFLPGEKLFF.